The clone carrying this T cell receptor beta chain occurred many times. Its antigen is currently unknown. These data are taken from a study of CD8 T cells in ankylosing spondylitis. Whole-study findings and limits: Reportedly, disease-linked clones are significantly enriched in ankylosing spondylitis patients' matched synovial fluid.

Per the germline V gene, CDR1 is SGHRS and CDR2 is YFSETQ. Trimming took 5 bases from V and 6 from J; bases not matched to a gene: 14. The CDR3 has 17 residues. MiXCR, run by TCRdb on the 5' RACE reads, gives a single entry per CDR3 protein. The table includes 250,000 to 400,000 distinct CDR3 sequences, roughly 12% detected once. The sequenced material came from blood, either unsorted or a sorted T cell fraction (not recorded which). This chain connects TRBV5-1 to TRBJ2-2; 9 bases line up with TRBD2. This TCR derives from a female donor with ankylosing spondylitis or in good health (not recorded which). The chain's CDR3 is CASSPLGGRALAGELFF. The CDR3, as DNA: TGCGCCAGCAGTCCTCTCGGCGGGAGGGCCCTCGCCGGGGAGCTGTTTTTT.